This T cell receptor (beta chain) was captured by sequencing in a study of T cell responses to AZD1222 COVID-19 vaccine. TCRdb's table, derived via immunoSEQ multiplex PCR, lists solely in-frame clones and lacks some. The sample records over 110,000 clones, about 90% being singletons. This TCR came from an adult who received the AZD1222 COVID-19 vaccine. The sequencing used peripheral blood, collected 28 days after the second AZD1222 dose.

The CDR3, as DNA: TGTGCCATCAGTGAGGCGGGCTTTGGAAACACCATATATTTT. Translating gives CAISEAGFGNTIYF. The V and J genes are TRBV10-3 and TRBJ1-3, with D unclear. Germline V gene lookup returns CDR1 ENHRY and CDR2 SYGVKD. V was trimmed by 2 bases and J by 3 bases, leaving 8 bases between them. The CDR3 totals 14 residues.